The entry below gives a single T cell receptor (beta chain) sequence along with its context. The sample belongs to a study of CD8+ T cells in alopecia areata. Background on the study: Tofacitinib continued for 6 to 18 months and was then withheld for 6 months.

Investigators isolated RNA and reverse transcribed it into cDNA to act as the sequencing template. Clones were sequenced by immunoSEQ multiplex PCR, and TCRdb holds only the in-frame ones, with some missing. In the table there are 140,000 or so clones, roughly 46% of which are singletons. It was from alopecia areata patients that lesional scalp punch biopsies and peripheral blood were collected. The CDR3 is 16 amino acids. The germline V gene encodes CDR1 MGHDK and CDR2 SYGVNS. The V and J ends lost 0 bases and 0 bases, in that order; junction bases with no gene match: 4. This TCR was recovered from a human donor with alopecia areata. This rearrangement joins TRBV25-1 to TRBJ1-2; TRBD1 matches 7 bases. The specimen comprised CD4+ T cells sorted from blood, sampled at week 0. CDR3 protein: CASSEYGDRANYGYTF. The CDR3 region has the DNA TGTGCCAGCAGTGAATACGGGGACAGAGCTAACTATGGCTACACCTTC.